This T cell receptor beta chain is drawn from a study of T cells in Graves' hyperthyroidism and ophthalmopathy. RNA transcripts gave rise to amplified TCR beta CDR3 regions. Carried out on the TCR CDR3, a first-round RT-PCR used the HTBI primer set. TCRdb recomputed calls from the multiplex PCR reads with MiXCR, one row per CDR3 protein. The table has hundreds of thousands of distinct CDR3 sequences, approximately 14% seen once. This CDR3 spans 15 amino acids. V was shortened by 1 base and J by 5 bases, with 13 bases between the two germline ends. The germline V gene has CDR1 SGHAT and CDR2 FQNNGV. The V call is TRBV11-2, the J call TRBJ2-3; D ambiguous. Sequenced sample: blood. This clonotype was obtained from a woman aged 40 to 55 with Graves' ophthalmopathy. The CDR3 loop reads CASSLGSASRDTQYF. The CDR3 DNA reads TGTGCCAGCAGCTTAGGATCAGCCTCAAGAGATACGCAGTATTTT.